The 6 T cell receptor beta chains below were found in one sample sequenced in a study of T cells in Graves' hyperthyroidism and ophthalmopathy. RNA transcripts yielded amplified TCR beta CDR3 regions. First-round RT-PCR with HTBI primers amplified the TCR CDR3 region. Each CDR3 protein gets one entry after TCRdb re-called the multiplex PCR reads with MiXCR. The sample comprises 300,000 to 500,000 distinct CDR3 sequences, 15% of which are singletons, and about 33% rests with the top ten. The sample comprised blood. The receptors here all came from a woman in her twenties or thirties with Graves' hyperthyroidism.

The CDR3 DNA sequence: TGCAGTGCTAGGTTCAGGACTAGCGGGTACCAAGAGACCCAGTACTTC. This sequence encodes CSARFRTSGYQETQYF. This sequence joins TRBV20-1 and TRBJ2-5; 11 bases fit TRBD2. Trimming removed 3 bases from V and 0 bases from J; junction bases left unmatched: 6. The CDR3 consists of 16 residues. CDR1 is DFQATT, CDR2 SNEGSKA, per germline (reference sequence).

The chain employs TRBV19 and TRBJ2-7; 9 positions agree with TRBD2. Trimming cost V 4 bases and J 4 bases; bases outside gene matches: 8. This CDR3 contains 15 residues. The germline V gene encodes CDR1 LNHDA and CDR2 SQIVND (reference sequence). As DNA, the CDR3 is TGTGCCAGTAGTAACGCAACTAGCGGGCTATACGAGCAGTACTTC. Encoded protein: CASSNATSGLYEQYF. Full variable domain (missing parts from reference TRBV19 and TRBJ2-7): DGGITQSPKYLFRKEGQNVTLSCEQNLNHDAMYWYRQDPGQGLRLIYYSQIVNDFQKGDIAEGYSVSREKKESFPLTVTSAQKNPTAFYLCASSNATSGLYEQYFGPGTRLTVT.

The J gene is TRBJ1-2, the V gene TRBV5-1; D is possibly TRBD1 (5 bases). Trimming shortened V by 3 bases and J by 4 bases, and 13 bases separated the two germline ends. Germline lookup yields CDR1 SGHRS and CDR2 YFSETQ. This CDR3 contains 14 residues. CDR3 nucleotide sequence: TGCGCCAGCAGCTCCCCCCAGGGTGGCTATGGCTACACCTTC. As protein: CASSSPQGGYGYTF. Full variable domain (missing parts from reference TRBV5-1 and TRBJ1-2): KAGVTQTPRYLIKTRGQQVTLSCSPISGHRSVSWYQQTPGQGLQFLFEYFSETQRNKGNFPGRFSGRQFSNSRSEMNVSTLELGDSALYLCASSSPQGGYGYTFGSGTRLTVV.

This clonotype has a handful of counts. The genes are TRBV6-1 and TRBJ2-7; the D gene could be TRBD1 or TRBD2 (5 bases each). This CDR3 contains 16 residues. Germline V CDR1 and CDR2: MNHNS, SASEGT. Trimming took off 5 bases at V and 5 bases at J, with 22 bases between the two ends. DNA for the CDR3: TGTGCCAGCAGTTCAAATACCGGGACCGTCCTTGACGAGCAGTACTTC. Protein: CASSSNTGTVLDEQYF.

The chain is built from TRBV20-1 and TRBJ2-7; D possibly corresponds to TRBD2 (5 bases). The germline V and J ends were trimmed by 0 bases and 8 bases, with 11 bases remaining between them. The V gene's germline CDR1 is DFQATT and CDR2 SNEGSKA (reference sequence). This CDR3 is built from 12 residues. The CDR3 is CSARERTLKQYF. CDR3 DNA: TGCAGTGCTAGAGAGAGGACTCTGAAGCAGTACTTC.

This clonotype appeared once. The chain joins TRBV11-2 to TRBJ1-4; D gene unclear. This CDR3 contains 13 residues. V was trimmed by 3 bases and J by 7 bases, leaving 9 bases between them. The germline CDR1 and CDR2 sequences are SGHAT and FQNNGV. CDR3 residues: CASSLYIIEKLFF. In DNA, the CDR3 is TGTGCCAGCAGCTTGTACATAATTGAAAAACTGTTTTTT.